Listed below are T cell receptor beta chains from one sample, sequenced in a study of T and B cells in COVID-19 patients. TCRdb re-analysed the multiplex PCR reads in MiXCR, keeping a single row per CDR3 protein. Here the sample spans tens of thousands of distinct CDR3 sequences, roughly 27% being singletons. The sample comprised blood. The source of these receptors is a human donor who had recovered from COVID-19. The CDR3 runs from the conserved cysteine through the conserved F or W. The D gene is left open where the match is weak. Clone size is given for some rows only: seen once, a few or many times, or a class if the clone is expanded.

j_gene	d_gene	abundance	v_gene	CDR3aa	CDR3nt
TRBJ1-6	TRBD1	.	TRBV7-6	CASSLADRDYNSPLHF	TGTGCCAGCAGCTTAGCGGACAGGGACTATAATTCACCCCTCCACTTT
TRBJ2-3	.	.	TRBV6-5	CASSVDPTDTQYF	TGCGCCAGCAGTGTGGACCCCACAGATACGCAGTATTTT
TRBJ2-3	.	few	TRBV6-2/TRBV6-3	CASSYSRAASTDTQYF	TGTGCCAGCAGTTACTCGAGGGCTGCTAGCACAGATACGCAGTATTTT
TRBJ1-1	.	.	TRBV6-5	CASSYSIGTEAFF	TGTGCCAGCAGTTACTCTATCGGGACTGAAGCTTTCTTT
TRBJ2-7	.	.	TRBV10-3	CAISGGTEYEQYF	TGTGCCATCAGTGGGGGGACGGAATACGAGCAGTACTTC
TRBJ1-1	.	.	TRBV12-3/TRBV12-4	CASSFGVDTEAFF	TGTGCCAGCAGTTTTGGGGTCGACACTGAAGCTTTCTTT
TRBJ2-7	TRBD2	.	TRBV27	CASSHRDWGGSGYEQYF	TGTGCCAGCAGCCATCGGGACTGGGGGGGGAGTGGGTACGAGCAGTACTTC
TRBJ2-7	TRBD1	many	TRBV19	CASSMGRDRDSLEQYF	TGTGCCAGTAGTATGGGTCGGGACAGGGATTCTCTCGAGCAGTACTTC
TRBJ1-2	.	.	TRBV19	CASSTSNRAYYGYTF	TGTGCCAGTAGTACATCGAACAGGGCGTACTATGGCTACACCTTC
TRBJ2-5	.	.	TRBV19	CASSIGWAGEQETQNF	TGTGCCAGTAGTATAGGTTGGGCAGGGGAGCAAGAGACCCAGAACTTC
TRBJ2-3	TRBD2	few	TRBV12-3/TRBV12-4	CASSAGGLTDTQYF	TGTGCCAGCAGTGCCGGGGGGTTAACAGATACGCAGTATTTT
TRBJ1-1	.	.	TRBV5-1	CASSFLVSTEAFF	TGCGCCAGCAGCTTTTTGGTAAGCACTGAAGCTTTCTTT
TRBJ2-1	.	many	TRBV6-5	CASTDYFYNEQFF	TGTGCCAGCACGGACTACTTCTACAATGAGCAGTTCTTC
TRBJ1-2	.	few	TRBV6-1	CASSGGFNYGYTF	TGTGCCAGCAGTGGTGGTTTTAACTATGGCTACACCTTC
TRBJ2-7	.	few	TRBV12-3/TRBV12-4	CASSFSSGSYEQYF	TGTGCCAGCAGTTTTTCGAGCGGATCCTACGAGCAGTACTTC
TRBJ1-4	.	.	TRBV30	CAWSPGSEKLFF	TGTGCCTGGAGCCCTGGGAGCGAAAAACTGTTTTTT
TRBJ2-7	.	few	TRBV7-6	CASSHGVGSYEQYF	TGTGCCAGCAGCCATGGGGTGGGATCCTACGAGCAGTACTTC
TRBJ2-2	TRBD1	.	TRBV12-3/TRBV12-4	CASRRDRGNTGELFF	TGTGCTTCGCGCCGGGACAGGGGAAACACCGGGGAGCTGTTTTTT
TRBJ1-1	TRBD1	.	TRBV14	CASSQLRDSEAFF	TGTGCCAGCAGCCAGCTCCGGGACAGTGAAGCTTTCTTT
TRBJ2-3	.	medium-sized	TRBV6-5	CASSYQDTQYF	TGTGCCAGCAGTTATCAAGATACGCAGTATTTT
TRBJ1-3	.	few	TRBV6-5	CASSDISGNTIYF	TGTGCCAGCAGTGACATCTCTGGAAACACCATATATTTT
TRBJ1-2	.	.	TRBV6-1	CAFSPRDTTLGVSGYTF	TGTGCCTTCAGCCCCAGGGACACAACATTGGGCGTGAGTGGCTACACCTTC
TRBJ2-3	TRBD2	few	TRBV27	CASSPQGGGVSTQYF	TGTGCCAGCAGCCCCCAGGGCGGGGGGGTGTCGACGCAGTATTTT
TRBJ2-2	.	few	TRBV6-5	CASSAPLALNTGELFF	TGTGCCAGCAGCGCCCCCCTAGCCCTGAACACCGGGGAGCTGTTTTTT
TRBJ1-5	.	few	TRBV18	CASSRGQSNQPQHF	TGTGCCAGCTCCCGCGGACAATCTAATCAGCCCCAGCATTTT
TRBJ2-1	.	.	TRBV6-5	CASRGGPYNEQFF	TGTGCCAGCAGGGGGGGCCCCTACAATGAGCAGTTCTTC
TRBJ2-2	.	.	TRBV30	CAWSRSATGELFF	TGTGCCTGGAGTAGGTCGGCTACCGGGGAGCTGTTTTTT
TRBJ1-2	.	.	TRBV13	CASSLVGRRGYTF	TGTGCCAGCAGCTTAGTAGGGCGCCGGGGCTACACCTTC
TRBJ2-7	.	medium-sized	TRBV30	CAWSRTVPGEQYF	TGTGCCTGGAGTAGGACAGTACCTGGGGAGCAGTACTTC
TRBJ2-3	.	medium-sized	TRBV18	CASSPPVTDTQYF	TGTGCCAGCTCACCACCCGTAACAGATACGCAGTATTTT
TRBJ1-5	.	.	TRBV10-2	CASSESVQGPNQPQHF	TGCGCCAGCAGTGAGTCCGTCCAGGGGCCCAATCAGCCCCAGCATTTT
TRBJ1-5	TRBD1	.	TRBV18	CASSPVGQGGSQPQHF	TGTGCCAGCTCACCAGTCGGACAGGGGGGAAGTCAGCCCCAGCATTTT
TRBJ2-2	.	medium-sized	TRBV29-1	CSVPSPLGTGELFF	TGCAGCGTCCCATCACCCCTAGGCACCGGGGAGCTGTTTTTT
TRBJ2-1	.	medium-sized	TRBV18	CASSPPGAGYNEQFF	TGTGCCAGCTCACCACCCGGGGCCGGGTACAATGAGCAGTTCTTC
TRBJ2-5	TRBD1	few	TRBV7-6	CASSLGTGEHETQYF	TGTGCCAGCAGCCTAGGGACAGGGGAGCACGAGACCCAGTACTTC
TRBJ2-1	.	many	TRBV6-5	CATARDTPYNEQFF	TGTGCCACCGCCCGGGACACCCCTTACAATGAGCAGTTCTTC
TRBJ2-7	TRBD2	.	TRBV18	CASSPPPSTGGEQYF	TGTGCCAGCTCACCACCGCCAAGTACGGGGGGCGAGCAGTACTTC
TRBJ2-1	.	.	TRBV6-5	CASSYSRLYNEQFF	TGTGCCAGCAGTTACTCGAGACTATACAATGAGCAGTTCTTC
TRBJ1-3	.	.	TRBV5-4	CASSPGTQPGNTIYF	TGTGCCAGCAGCCCCGGGACCCAGCCCGGAAACACCATATATTTT
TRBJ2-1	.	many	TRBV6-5	CASSYSTYWGNEQFF	TGTGCCAGCAGTTACTCCACTTACTGGGGCAATGAGCAGTTCTTC
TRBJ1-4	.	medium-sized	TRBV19	CASKGEEKLFF	TGTGCCAGCAAGGGGGAGGAAAAACTGTTTTTT
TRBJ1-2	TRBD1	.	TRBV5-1	CASSGTGTGGNYGYTF	TGCGCCAGCAGCGGGACCGGGACAGGGGGGAACTATGGCTACACCTTC
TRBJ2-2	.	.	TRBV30	CGWRGGSTNTGELFF	TGCGGCTGGAGGGGGGGCAGCACGAACACCGGGGAGCTGTTTTTT
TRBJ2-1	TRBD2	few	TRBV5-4	CASSLGTSGTMGQFF	TGTGCCAGCAGCCTAGGGACTAGCGGGACGATGGGGCAGTTCTTC
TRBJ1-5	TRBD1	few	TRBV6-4	CASSDRRTGSNQPQHF	TGTGCCAGCAGTGACAGGAGGACAGGGAGCAATCAGCCCCAGCATTTT
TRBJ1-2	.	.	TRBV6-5	CASSYGGQGYGYTF	TGTGCCAGCAGTTACGGGGGCCAGGGCTATGGCTACACCTTC
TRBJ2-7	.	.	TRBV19	CASSRAGGYEQYF	TGTGCCAGTAGTAGGGCAGGGGGGTACGAGCAGTACTTC
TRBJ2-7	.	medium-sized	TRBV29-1	CSVESGISYEQYF	TGCAGCGTTGAGTCTGGGATCTCCTACGAGCAGTACTTC
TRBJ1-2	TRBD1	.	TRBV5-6	CASSSLSGDRGANYGYTF	TGTGCCAGCAGCTCCCTGTCGGGTGACAGGGGAGCTAACTATGGCTACACCTTC